The text below deals with one T cell receptor beta chain. Antigen specificity is unknown. Germline values: CDR1 SGHTA, CDR2 FQGNSA. The CDR3 totals 11 residues. The V gene lost 3 bases and the J gene lost 3 bases, with 2 bases spanning the gap. This entry is derived from a study of beta chain features in type 1 diabetes. Study as a whole: The number of sorted cells examined across all samples was some 100 million. Study results and limitations: Among type 1 diabetes patients, VDJ junctions had fewer insertions and more deletions. People with Type 1 diabetes carried modestly yet significantly shorter TCRB CDR3s in all four CD4+ subsets.

Investigators reverse transcribed all isolated RNA, so they sequenced expressed TCRB transcripts. TCRdb keeps only in-frame clones here, not all; method: immunoSEQ multiplex PCR. Counted here are approximately 250,000 clones, 16% occurring once; the ten biggest clones make up 0.085%. Specimen: naive CD4+ T cells from blood. The sequence was collected from a man under 40 with type 1 diabetes. The rearrangement uses TRBV7-2 and TRBJ1-1; D unresolved. CDR3 region: CASSFYTEAFF. The CDR3 nucleotides are TGTGCCAGCAGCTTCTACACTGAAGCTTTCTTT.